The 2 T cell receptor beta chains listed next were all sequenced from one sample in a study of blood T cell repertoires in COVID-19. TCRdb's table, derived via immunoSEQ multiplex PCR, lists solely in-frame clones and lacks some. The sample lists a few hundred thousand clones, roughly 87% occurring once. Sample: PBMCs or T cells enriched from blood (not recorded which). The receptor set was obtained from a woman in her twenties or thirties who had recovered from COVID-19.

This rearrangement joins TRBV3-1 (or the pseudogene TRBV3-2) to TRBJ1-5; no clear D. Germline-derived CDR1 and CDR2 are LGHDT and YNNKEL (reference sequence). V lost 4 bases to trimming and J lost 2 bases, with 9 bases between them. This CDR3 is 14 amino acids long. DNA of the CDR3: TGTGCCAGCAGCCTTGGGCTCGGCAATCAGCCCCAGCATTTT. This translates into CASSLGLGNQPQHF.

The chain carries TRBV13 and TRBJ2-3; weak D call: TRBD2 (6 bases). The germline CDR1 and CDR2 sequences are PRHDT and FYEKMQ (reference sequence). Trimming removed 5 bases at V and 3 bases at J, with 9 bases between. This CDR3 has 13 amino acids. The CDR3: CASSPGLTDTQYF. Here the CDR3 DNA reads TGTGCCAGCAGCCCCGGACTAACAGATACGCAGTATTTT.